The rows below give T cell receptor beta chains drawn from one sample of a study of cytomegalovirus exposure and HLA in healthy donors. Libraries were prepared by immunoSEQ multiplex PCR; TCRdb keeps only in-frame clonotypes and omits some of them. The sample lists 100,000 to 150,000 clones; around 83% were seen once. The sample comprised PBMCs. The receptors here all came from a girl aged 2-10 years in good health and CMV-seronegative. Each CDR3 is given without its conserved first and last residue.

CDR3 protein: ASSYYSNQPQH
J gene: TRBJ1-5
V gene: TRBV27

CDR3 protein: SVEVVQGGISGNTIY
J gene: TRBJ1-3
V gene: TRBV29-1

CDR3 protein: ASSQTDNEQF
J gene: TRBJ2-1
V gene: TRBV7-2

CDR3 protein: ASSFEQGAYEQY
J gene: TRBJ2-7
V gene: TRBV5-1

CDR3 protein: ASSIISTGPDGYT
J gene: TRBJ1-2
V gene: TRBV5-1

CDR3 protein: ASSEAVWGEEYEQY
J gene: TRBJ2-7
V gene: TRBV2

CDR3 protein: ASSEPRQGSEKLF
J gene: TRBJ1-4
V gene: TRBV25-1

CDR3 protein: ASSSGQGTEAF
J gene: TRBJ1-1
V gene: TRBV7-9

CDR3 protein: ASSDGTTSYNEQF
J gene: TRBJ2-1
V gene: TRBV6-4

CDR3 protein: ASRWTGAQETQY
J gene: TRBJ2-5
V gene: TRBV28

CDR3 protein: ASSRQVNTEAF
J gene: TRBJ1-1
V gene: TRBV19

CDR3 protein: ASSPPEPGGSPLH
J gene: TRBJ1-6
V gene: TRBV18

CDR3 protein: ATSSWASTDTQY
J gene: TRBJ2-3
V gene: TRBV15

CDR3 protein: ASSGTGPNVGGYT
J gene: TRBJ1-2
V gene: TRBV5-4

CDR3 protein: ASSPSEYEQY
J gene: TRBJ2-7
V gene: TRBV28

CDR3 protein: ASSAGPTGELF
J gene: TRBJ2-2
V gene: TRBV18

CDR3 protein: ASSLWSRGQGNEKLF
J gene: TRBJ1-4
V gene: TRBV27

CDR3 protein: ASSLLITRGAGELF
J gene: TRBJ2-2
V gene: TRBV5-5

CDR3 protein: AILSDYGYT
J gene: TRBJ1-2
V gene: TRBV10-2

CDR3 protein: ASKQQGTYSNQPQH
J gene: TRBJ1-5
V gene: TRBV27

CDR3 protein: AWRVGHRDFSNEQF
J gene: TRBJ2-1
V gene: TRBV30

CDR3 protein: ASSLGGTSGADEQY
J gene: TRBJ2-7
V gene: TRBV5-1

CDR3 protein: ATQTSGSSYNEQF
J gene: TRBJ2-1
V gene: TRBV7-2

CDR3 protein: ATGQGSYEQY
J gene: TRBJ2-7
V gene: TRBV10-3

CDR3 protein: ASSQAPWAGPYGYT
J gene: TRBJ1-2
V gene: TRBV4-2

CDR3 protein: ASSPGGTYTDTQY
J gene: TRBJ2-3
V gene: TRBV11-3

CDR3 protein: ASSEEGLAKNIQY
J gene: TRBJ2-4
V gene: TRBV2

CDR3 protein: ASGFNSITGGASYEQY
J gene: TRBJ2-7
V gene: TRBV12-5

CDR3 protein: ASSDGTGDEQY
J gene: TRBJ2-7
V gene: TRBV6-4

CDR3 protein: ASSLVGRANYGYT
J gene: TRBJ1-2
V gene: TRBV7-2

CDR3 protein: ASSFLAGGKNIQY
J gene: TRBJ2-4
V gene: TRBV28

CDR3 protein: ASSLQVARDEQY
J gene: -
V gene: TRBV4-1

CDR3 protein: ASSDPTGPVLGAF
J gene: TRBJ1-1
V gene: TRBV25-1

CDR3 protein: ASSQLGEGVYSDTQY
J gene: TRBJ2-3
V gene: TRBV4-2

CDR3 protein: ASSLVIALEQF
J gene: TRBJ2-1
V gene: TRBV7-2

CDR3 protein: ATSPPGTGELF
J gene: TRBJ2-2
V gene: TRBV15

CDR3 protein: ASSQVGTGAWVTEAF
J gene: TRBJ1-1
V gene: TRBV4-1

CDR3 protein: ASSYSREPNQPQH
J gene: TRBJ1-5
V gene: TRBV6-6

CDR3 protein: ASNMDRINYGYT
J gene: TRBJ1-2
V gene: TRBV19

CDR3 protein: ASSQVGSTGGNYEQY
J gene: TRBJ2-7
V gene: TRBV4-1

CDR3 protein: ATSRAARESNEQF
J gene: TRBJ2-1
V gene: TRBV15

CDR3 protein: ASSQITESTDTQY
J gene: TRBJ2-3
V gene: TRBV4-1

CDR3 protein: ASSPLQDRAGTEAF
J gene: TRBJ1-1
V gene: TRBV19

CDR3 protein: SVAGPAGNTEAF
J gene: TRBJ1-1
V gene: TRBV29-1

CDR3 protein: ASRKGLAIDTQY
J gene: TRBJ2-3
V gene: TRBV7-9

CDR3 protein: ASSFSGGVNEQF
J gene: TRBJ2-1
V gene: TRBV7-2

CDR3 protein: ASSVTGGGREQF
J gene: TRBJ2-1
V gene: TRBV9

CDR3 protein: ASSESGNRDYEQY
J gene: TRBJ2-7
V gene: TRBV2

CDR3 protein: ASSLGQGMNTEAF
J gene: TRBJ1-1
V gene: TRBV10-2

CDR3 protein: ATIGGAGTEAF
J gene: TRBJ1-1
V gene: TRBV27

CDR3 protein: ASSQDRGRQGRAF
J gene: TRBJ1-1
V gene: TRBV4-1

CDR3 protein: ASSIADSSYEQY
J gene: TRBJ2-7
V gene: TRBV19

CDR3 protein: SVEGTVSTDTQY
J gene: TRBJ2-3
V gene: TRBV29-1

CDR3 protein: ASSLTGNTEAF
J gene: TRBJ1-1
V gene: TRBV5-1

CDR3 protein: ASSLASTGELF
J gene: TRBJ2-2
V gene: TRBV11-3

CDR3 protein: AWTQAAGEQF
J gene: TRBJ2-1
V gene: TRBV30

CDR3 protein: ASSYARVGEDTQY
J gene: TRBJ2-3
V gene: TRBV7-7